The clone carrying this TCR beta chain was counted many times. Its antigen is currently unknown. Unique molecular identifiers were attached to individual cDNA molecules. One entry per CDR3 protein results from TCRdb running MiXCR on the 5' RACE reads. The sample shows some 66,000 distinct CDR3 sequences, 8% to 9.5% of them seen only once. The source of the sample is a study of early T cells in non-severe SARS-CoV-2 infection. On the study more broadly: It was bulk RNA from unsorted whole blood that was sequenced, and the chains were unpaired. Study-wide results and limits: CD4 and private specificities were missed by VDJdb matching, which favored anti-spike CD8 responses.

V shed 5 bases and J shed 2 bases, with 13 bases lying between them. The germline CDR1 and CDR2 sequences are MNHEY and SMNVEV (reference sequence). This CDR3 contains 14 residues. This sequence originates from an adult who was a healthcare worker with PCR-confirmed SARS-CoV-2 infection or an uninfected control (not recorded which). The material sequenced was whole blood. The chain couples TRBV27 to TRBJ2-7; D gene uncertain. CDR3 region: CASSPPRRTYEQYF. CDR3 nucleotides: TGTGCCAGCAGTCCCCCGCGGAGAACCTACGAGCAGTACTTC.